This T cell receptor (beta chain) emerged from a study of OX40 agonist ivuxolimab in advanced cancers. Samples of blood were obtained at baseline, on cycle 4 day 1, and on cycle 7 day 1. The V gene lost 5 bases and the J gene lost 5 bases, with 8 bases spanning the gap. The germline CDR1 and CDR2 sequences are PRHDT and FYEKMQ (reference sequence). The CDR3 spans 12 residues. A note on this clone: The antigen remains unidentified.

Findings of the study overall: Some nonresponders likewise displayed low normalized T-cell clonal expansion. On average, CD8+ T cells showed a greater number of expanded clones than CD4+. CD4+ and CD8+ T cells in blood underwent clonal expansion by week 6 at 0.1 to 3.0 mg/kg.

The protocol was immunoSEQ multiplex PCR, while the TCRdb copy is restricted to in-frame clones and leaves out a portion. The table includes about 48,000 clones, 80% to 95% detected once. The TCR originated in an adult with an advanced solid tumor such as melanoma, head and neck, liver or kidney cancer. The V and J genes are TRBV13 and TRBJ2-3; no reliable D call. The sequences come from CD4+ or CD8+ T cells sorted from blood, collected in a trial of the OX40 agonist ivuxolimab. In nucleotides, the CDR3 is TGTGCCAGCAGCGCCAAAGGAGATACGCAGTATTTT. It yields the protein CASSAKGDTQYF.